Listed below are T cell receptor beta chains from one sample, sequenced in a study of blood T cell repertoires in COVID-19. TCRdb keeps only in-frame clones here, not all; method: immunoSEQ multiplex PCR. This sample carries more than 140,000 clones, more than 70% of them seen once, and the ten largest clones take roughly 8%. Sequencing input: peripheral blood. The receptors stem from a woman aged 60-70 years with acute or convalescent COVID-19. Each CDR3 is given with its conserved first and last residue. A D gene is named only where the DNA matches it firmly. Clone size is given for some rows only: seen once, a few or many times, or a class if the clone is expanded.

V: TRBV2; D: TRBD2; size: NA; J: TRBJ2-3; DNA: TGTGCCTTCGGAGGGACTAGCGGGGGAGGCTACACAGATACGCAGTATTTT; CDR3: CAFGGTSGGGYTDTQYF
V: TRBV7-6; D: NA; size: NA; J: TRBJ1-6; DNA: TGTGCCAGCAGCTCCGGGGGGGTCCTCCACTTT; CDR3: CASSSGGVLHF
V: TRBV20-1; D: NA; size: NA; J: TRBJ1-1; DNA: TGCAGTGGACGGAGAACGACTGAAGCTTTCTTT; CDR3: CSGRRTTEAFF
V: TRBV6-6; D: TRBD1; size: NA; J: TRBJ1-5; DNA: TGTGCCACGGGGGACAGGGTGGATCAGCCCCAGCATTTT; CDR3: CATGDRVDQPQHF
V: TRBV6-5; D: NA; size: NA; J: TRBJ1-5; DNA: TGTGCCAGCAGTTACTCGTCGACAGGAAATCAGCCCCAGCATTTT; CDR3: CASSYSSTGNQPQHF
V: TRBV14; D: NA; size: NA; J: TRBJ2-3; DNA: TGTGCCAGCAGCCAAGGCCGGTTAAATACGCAGTATTTT; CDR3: CASSQGRLNTQYF
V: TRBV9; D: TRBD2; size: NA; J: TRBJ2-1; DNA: TGTGCCAGCGCGCCGGGCGGGGGGGCTTATGAGCAGTTCTTC; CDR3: CASAPGGGAYEQFF
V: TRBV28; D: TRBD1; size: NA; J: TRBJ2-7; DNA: TGTGCCAGCAGTAAAGGGACAGGGAGGGGCAGCTCCTACGAGCAGTACTTC; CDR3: CASSKGTGRGSSYEQYF
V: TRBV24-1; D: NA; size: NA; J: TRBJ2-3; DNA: TGTGCCACCAGTGACCTCACCGGGACATCGGGGATAGATACGCAGTATTTT; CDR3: CATSDLTGTSGIDTQYF
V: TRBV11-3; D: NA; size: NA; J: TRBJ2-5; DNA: TGTGCCAGCAGCCCGACTACAGGGATGGAGACCCAGTACTTC; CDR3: CASSPTTGMETQYF
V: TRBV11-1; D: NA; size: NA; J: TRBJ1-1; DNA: TGTGCCAGCAGCTACAAATCGAACACTGAAGCTTTCTTT; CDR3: CASSYKSNTEAFF
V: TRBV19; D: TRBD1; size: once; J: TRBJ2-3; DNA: TGTGCCAGTAGCGACAGGGGCACAGATACGCAGTATTTT; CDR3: CASSDRGTDTQYF
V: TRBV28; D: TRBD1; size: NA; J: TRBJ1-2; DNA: TGTGCCAGCAGCGGGGCAGGGGGGCTAAGAGTAGGCTACACCTTC; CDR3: CASSGAGGLRVGYTF
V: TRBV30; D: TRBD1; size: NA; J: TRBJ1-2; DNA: TGTGCCTGGAGTTTCGAGAGGACAGGCCCCTTTCTATATGGCTACACCTTC; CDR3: CAWSFERTGPFLYGYTF
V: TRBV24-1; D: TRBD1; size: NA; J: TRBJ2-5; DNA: TGTGCCACCAGTGCCGGACAGGGGGGCCTCTGGGAGACCCAGTACTTC; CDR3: CATSAGQGGLWETQYF
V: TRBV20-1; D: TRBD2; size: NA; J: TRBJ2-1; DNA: TGCAGTGGGGATAGCGGGGAGCAGTTCTTC; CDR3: CSGDSGEQFF
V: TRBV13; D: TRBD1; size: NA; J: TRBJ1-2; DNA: TGTGCCAGCAGCCGCACAGGGGGCGACTATGGCTACACCTTC; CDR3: CASSRTGGDYGYTF
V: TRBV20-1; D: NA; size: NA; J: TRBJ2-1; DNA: TGCAGTGCTAGTCGTCAGTCCTACAATGAGCAGTTCTTC; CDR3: CSASRQSYNEQFF
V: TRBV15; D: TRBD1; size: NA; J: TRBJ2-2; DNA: TGTGCCACCAGCGCGCGGGACAGGGGATCCGGGGAGCTGTTTTTT; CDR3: CATSARDRGSGELFF
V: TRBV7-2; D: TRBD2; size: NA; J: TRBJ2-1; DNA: TGTGCCAGCAGCACTAGCGGGGGGAAGTATGAGCAGTTCTTC; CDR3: CASSTSGGKYEQFF
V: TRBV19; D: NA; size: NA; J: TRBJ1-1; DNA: TGTGCCAGTAGTATCCCGACAGGACACAGACGTGAAGCTTTCTTT; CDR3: CASSIPTGHRREAFF
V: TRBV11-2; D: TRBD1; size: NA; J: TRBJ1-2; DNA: TGTGCCAGCAGCTACCCGGCCAGGGGGCGCGGTGGCTACACCTTC; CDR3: CASSYPARGRGGYTF
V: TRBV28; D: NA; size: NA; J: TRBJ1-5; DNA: TGTGCCAGCAGTTTAGGGGCAGGGAACAATCAGCCCCAGCATTTT; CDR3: CASSLGAGNNQPQHF
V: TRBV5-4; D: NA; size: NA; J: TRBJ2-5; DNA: TGTGCCAGCAGCTCGACGCGGGAGACCCAGTACTTC; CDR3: CASSSTRETQYF
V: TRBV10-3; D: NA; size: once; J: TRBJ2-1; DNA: TGTGCCATCAGTATGCCGGGGGGCGAGCAGTTCTTC; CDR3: CAISMPGGEQFF
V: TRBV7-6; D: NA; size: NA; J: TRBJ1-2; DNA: TGTGCCAGCAGCCACGGGGCAGGGGTCGGCTACACCTTC; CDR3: CASSHGAGVGYTF
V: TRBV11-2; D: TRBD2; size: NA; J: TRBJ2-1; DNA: TGTGCCAGCAGCACCCCCGGGACTAGCGGGACGAATGAGCAGTTCTTC; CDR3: CASSTPGTSGTNEQFF
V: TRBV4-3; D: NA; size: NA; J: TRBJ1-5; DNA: TGCGCCAGCAGCCAAGATCGGGGTCAGCCCCAGCATTTT; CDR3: CASSQDRGQPQHF
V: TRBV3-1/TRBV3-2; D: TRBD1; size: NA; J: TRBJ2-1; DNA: TGTGCCAGCAGCCTCGGTACTACAGGGGGATACAATGAGCAGTTCTTC; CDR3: CASSLGTTGGYNEQFF
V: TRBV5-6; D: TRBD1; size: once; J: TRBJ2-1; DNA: TGTGCCAGCAGTAAGGGGGCCCGGGACAATGAGCAGTTCTTC; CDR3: CASSKGARDNEQFF
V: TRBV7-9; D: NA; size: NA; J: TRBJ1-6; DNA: TGTGCCAGCAGCTTATCCTCTTCACCCCTCCACTTT; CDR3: CASSLSSSPLHF
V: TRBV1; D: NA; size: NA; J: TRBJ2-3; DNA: TGCACCAGCAGCCAAGATGCGCCCCCCGATACGCAGTATTTT; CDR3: CTSSQDAPPDTQYF
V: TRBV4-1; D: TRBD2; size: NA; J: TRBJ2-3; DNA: TGCGCCAGCAGCCTCGGACTAGCGGGGGGAAGCAGCACAGATACGCAGTATTTT; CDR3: CASSLGLAGGSSTDTQYF
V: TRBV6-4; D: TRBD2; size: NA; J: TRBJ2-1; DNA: TGTGCCAGCAGAAGGGACTACCGCTCCTACAATGAGCAGTTCTTC; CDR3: CASRRDYRSYNEQFF
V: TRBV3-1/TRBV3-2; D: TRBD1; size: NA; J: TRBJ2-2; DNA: TGTGCCAGCAGCCGCCGGACAGGGAGTGTCGGGGAGCTGTTTTTT; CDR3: CASSRRTGSVGELFF
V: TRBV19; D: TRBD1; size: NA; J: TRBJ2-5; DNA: TGTGCCAGTAGCTCACAGGGGGGAGAGACCCAGTACTTC; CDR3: CASSSQGGETQYF
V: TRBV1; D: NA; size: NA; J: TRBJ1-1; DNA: TGCACCAGCAGCCTACGGGACTATAAGTTAAAGAACACTGAAGCTTTCTTT; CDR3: CTSSLRDYKLKNTEAFF
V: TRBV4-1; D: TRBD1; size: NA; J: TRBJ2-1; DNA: TGCGCCAGCAGCCGGCTGGGACAGGGGTATATGGATGAGCAGTTCTTC; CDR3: CASSRLGQGYMDEQFF
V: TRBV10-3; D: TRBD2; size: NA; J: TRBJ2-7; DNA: TGTGCCACTACTGCGGGGGAGTACGAGCAGTACTTC; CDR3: CATTAGEYEQYF
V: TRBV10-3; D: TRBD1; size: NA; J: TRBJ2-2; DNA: TGTGCCATAGCCGGGACAGGGGGTTCGAACACCGGGGAGCTGTTTTTT; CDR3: CAIAGTGGSNTGELFF
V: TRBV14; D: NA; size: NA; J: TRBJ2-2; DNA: TGTGCCAGCAGCCCCCTGAGGAGTAGCGCCACCGGGGAGCTGTTTTTT; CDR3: CASSPLRSSATGELFF
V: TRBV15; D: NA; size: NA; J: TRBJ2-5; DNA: TGTGCCACCAGCAGAGTCGGAAGGACACCCCTTTTTTCAGGGACCCAGTACTTC; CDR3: CATSRVGRTPLFSGTQYF
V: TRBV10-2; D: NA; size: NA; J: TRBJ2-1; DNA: TGCGCCAGCAGTGAGTGGGGGCTGGGATTTGATGAGCAGTTCTTC; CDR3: CASSEWGLGFDEQFF
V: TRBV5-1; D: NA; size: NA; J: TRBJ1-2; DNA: TGCGCCAGCAGCTTGGAATCCGTTCCTAACTATGGCTACACCTTC; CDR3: CASSLESVPNYGYTF
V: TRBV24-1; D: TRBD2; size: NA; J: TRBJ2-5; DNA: TGTGCCACCAGTGATCTAGCGGGGGGCGCACAAGAGACCCAGTACTTC; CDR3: CATSDLAGGAQETQYF
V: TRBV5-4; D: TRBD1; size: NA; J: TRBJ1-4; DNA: TGTGCCAGCAGCTCGGGGACAGCTGAAAAACTGTTTTTT; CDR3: CASSSGTAEKLFF
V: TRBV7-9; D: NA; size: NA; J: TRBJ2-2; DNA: TGTGCCAGCAGCAGAACAACAGGGTACTATGCCACCGGGGAGCTGTTTTTT; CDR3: CASSRTTGYYATGELFF
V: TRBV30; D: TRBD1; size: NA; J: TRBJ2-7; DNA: TGTGCCTGGAGAGACAGGGTGGGTGAGCAGTACTTC; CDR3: CAWRDRVGEQYF
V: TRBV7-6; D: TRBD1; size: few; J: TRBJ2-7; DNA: TGTGCCAGCAGCTTCGTATCCGGGACAGGACAGGGGTTGGGTGAGCAGTACTTC; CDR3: CASSFVSGTGQGLGEQYF
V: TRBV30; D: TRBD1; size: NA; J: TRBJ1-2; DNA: TGTGCCTGGAGCGTCGCGAGAGGGGGCGTTGGCTACACCTTC; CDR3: CAWSVARGGVGYTF
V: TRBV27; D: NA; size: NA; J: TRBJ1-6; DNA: TGTGCCAGCAGTTGGGGGGGAGGCGCCTATAATTCACCCCTCCACTTT; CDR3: CASSWGGGAYNSPLHF
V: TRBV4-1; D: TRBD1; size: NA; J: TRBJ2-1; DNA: TGCGCCAGCAGCCCGACAGGGGGCAGCTACAATGAGCAGTTCTTC; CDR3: CASSPTGGSYNEQFF
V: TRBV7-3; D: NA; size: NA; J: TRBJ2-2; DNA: TGTGCCAGCAGCTTAACGGGACTTAACGGAGAGCTGTTTTTT; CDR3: CASSLTGLNGELFF